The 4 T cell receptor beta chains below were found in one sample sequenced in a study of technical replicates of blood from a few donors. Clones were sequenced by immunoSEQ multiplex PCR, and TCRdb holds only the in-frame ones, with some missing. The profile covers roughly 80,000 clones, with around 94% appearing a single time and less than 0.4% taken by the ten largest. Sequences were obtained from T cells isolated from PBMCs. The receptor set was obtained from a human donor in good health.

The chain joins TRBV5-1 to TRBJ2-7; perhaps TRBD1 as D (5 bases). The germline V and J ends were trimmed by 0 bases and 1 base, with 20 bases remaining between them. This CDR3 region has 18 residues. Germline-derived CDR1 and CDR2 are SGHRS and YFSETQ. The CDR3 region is CASSLVGIQTVSSYEQYF. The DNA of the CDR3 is TGCGCCAGCAGCTTGGTTGGTATACAGACAGTCTCTTCCTACGAGCAGTACTTC.

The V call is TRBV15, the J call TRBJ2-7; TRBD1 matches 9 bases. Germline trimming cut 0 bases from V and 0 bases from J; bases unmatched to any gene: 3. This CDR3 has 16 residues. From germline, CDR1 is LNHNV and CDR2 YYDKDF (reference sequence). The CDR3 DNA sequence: TGTGCCACCAGCAGAGATGGGACAGGGCTCTCCTACGAGCAGTACTTC. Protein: CATSRDGTGLSYEQYF.

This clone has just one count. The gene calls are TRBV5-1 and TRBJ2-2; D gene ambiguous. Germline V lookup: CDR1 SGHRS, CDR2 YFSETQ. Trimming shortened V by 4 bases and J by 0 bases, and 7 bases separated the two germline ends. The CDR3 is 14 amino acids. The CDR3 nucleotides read TGCGCCAGCAGCCCAACTACGAACACCGGGGAGCTGTTTTTT. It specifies CASSPTTNTGELFF.

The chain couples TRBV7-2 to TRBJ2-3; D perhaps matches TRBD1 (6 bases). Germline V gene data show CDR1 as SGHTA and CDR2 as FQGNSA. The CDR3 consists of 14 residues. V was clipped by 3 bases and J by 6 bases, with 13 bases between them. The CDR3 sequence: CASSLTGALDTQYF. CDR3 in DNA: TGTGCCAGCAGCTTGACAGGTGCTCTTGATACGCAGTATTTT.